Sequencing of this T cell receptor beta chain was carried out in a study of cytomegalovirus exposure and HLA in healthy donors. Regarding the study as a whole: Available immune exposure information covered CMV serostatus only. Reportedly, cytomegalovirus status was diagnosed with high sensitivity and specificity.

The germline gives CDR1 ENHRY, CDR2 SYGVKD. This CDR3 spans 13 amino acids. Deletions cut 3 bases from V and 2 bases from J, with 8 bases between. Despite likely unrecorded immune exposures, the donors were nominally healthy at the time of sampling. A multiplex PCR was run with 60 Vbeta primers and 13 Jbeta primers. Measured with immunoSEQ multiplex PCR; TCRdb has only the in-frame clones, and not every one. The repertoire holds 180,000 or so clones, with about 77% as singletons. Note on this clone: Its antigen is undetermined.

The chain combines TRBV10-3 with TRBJ2-7; D gene unclear. The sequencing sample was made of PBMCs. The source is a woman aged 30 to 39 in good health and CMV-seropositive. Written as DNA, the CDR3 is TGTGCCATCAGTGAAGGCAGGACCTACGAGCAGTACTTC. Protein sequence: CAISEGRTYEQYF.